Listed here are 15 T cell receptor beta chains from one sample, sequenced in a study of regulatory T cells in long-lasting Graves disease. Sequencing libraries for TCR beta were prepared with iRepertoire HTBI primers and Arm-PCR of CDR3 regions. TCRdb used MiXCR to reprocess the multiplex PCR reads, holding one entry per CDR3 protein. This repertoire shows hundreds of thousands of distinct CDR3 sequences, 16% found once; its top ten account for about 17%. Time point meaning: newly diagnosed GD, antithyroid drugs for less than 3 months. PBMC-extracted RNA yielded the TCR library. These data also formed part of another study, on T cells in Graves' hyperthyroidism and ophthalmopathy.

Sample: peripheral blood mononuclear cells (PBMCs), taken at new diagnosis, from a patient treated with antithyroid drugs. These TCRs come from a woman aged 25 to 39 with Graves disease.

This clonotype has a handful of counts. The chain couples TRBV19 to TRBJ2-7; TRBD1 aligns across 9 bases. CDR1 and CDR2 (germline): LNHDA, SQIVND (reference sequence). The CDR3 consists of 14 residues. The V segment lost 8 bases and the J segment 3 bases; nucleotides outside the gene matches: 8. CDR3 coding DNA: TGTGCCAGTGCGACCGGGACAGGGAACTACGAGCAGTACTTC. Amino acid sequence: CASATGTGNYEQYF.

This clonotype was recorded at least ten times. The chain joins TRBV28 to TRBJ1-3, with unresolved D. The CDR3 has 13 residues. CDR1 is MDHEN and CDR2 is SYDVKM in the germline V gene. Trimming shortened V by 4 bases and J by 4 bases, and 8 bases separated the two germline ends. The CDR3 region is CASSWHSGNTIYF. Written as DNA, the CDR3 is TGTGCCAGCAGTTGGCACAGCGGAAACACCATATATTTT.

The rearrangement uses TRBV2 and TRBJ1-1, with D hard to call. This CDR3 spans 15 amino acids. The ends were cut back, 3 bases at V and 5 bases at J, with 16 bases in the middle. The germline gives CDR1 SNHLY, CDR2 FYNNEI. The CDR3 is CASSEKSLPGTEAFF. The CDR3 nucleotides read TGTGCCAGCAGTGAGAAAAGTCTTCCGGGGACTGAAGCTTTCTTT.

This CDR3 is CATSRAARDGNTIYF. CDR3 DNA sequence: TGTGCCACCAGCAGAGCCGCGAGGGATGGAAACACCATATATTTT. The J gene is TRBJ1-3, the V gene TRBV15; D uncertain. Trimming removed 1 base from V and 3 bases from J, with 10 bases in between. In germline, CDR1 is LNHNV, CDR2 YYDKDF (reference sequence). The CDR3 loop spans 15 amino acids.

This clonotype has more than one count but fewer than ten. The V and J genes are TRBV4-1 and TRBJ2-2; no clear D. The germline V gene has CDR1 MGHRA and CDR2 YSYEKL. Trimming left V 1 base short and J 0 bases short, with 9 bases between. The CDR3 totals 16 residues. The CDR3 loop is CASSQASTANTGELFF. The CDR3, as DNA: TGCGCCAGCAGCCAAGCATCGACGGCGAACACCGGGGAGCTGTTTTTT.

This clonotype was observed once. An end of the junction differs from the germline gene, which may be a read error. The chain couples TRBV4-1 to TRBJ1-4; D call uncertain. The CDR3 is 15 amino acids. The germline V gene encodes CDR1 MGHRA and CDR2 YSYEKL. The CDR3 coding sequence is TGCGCCAGCAGCCAAGACCGGGCGGCTAATGAAAGACTGTTTTTT. It translates to CASSQDRAANERLFF.

V and J are TRBV9 and TRBJ2-1; D unclear. The V end was cut by 0 bases, the J end by 7 bases, with 14 bases between. Germline assignment: CDR1 SGDLS and CDR2 YYNGEE. The length of the CDR3 is 15 residues. CDR3 in amino acids: CASSVALRQRNEQFF. CDR3 nucleotides: TGTGCCAGCAGCGTAGCCCTCCGTCAGAGAAATGAGCAGTTCTTC.

In this sample, this clonotype turned up many times. V gene TRBV9 combines with J gene TRBJ1-1; D uncertain. This CDR3 contains 14 residues. The V gene's germline CDR1 is SGDLS and CDR2 YYNGEE. Trimming took off 0 bases at V and 0 bases at J, with 6 bases between the two ends. DNA for the CDR3: TGTGCCAGCAGCGTAGCTGGATTGAACACTGAAGCTTTCTTT. It codes for CASSVAGLNTEAFF.

At least ten counts were recorded for this clonotype. This chain uses TRBV9 with TRBJ1-2, with D maybe TRBD1 (6 bases). CDR1 is SGDLS and CDR2 is YYNGEE in the germline V gene. The CDR3 covers 14 residues. V gave up 5 bases and J gave up 4 bases, with 15 bases separating them. CDR3 coding DNA: TGTGCCAGCAGTGCGGGCAGGGGACTCTATGGCTACACCTTC. It translates to CASSAGRGLYGYTF.

The CDR3 region has the DNA TGCGCCAGCAGCTTGGCCCCTTTGAGCGGGCCCTCCTACAATGAGCAGTTCTTC. Protein: CASSLAPLSGPSYNEQFF. The rearrangement uses TRBV5-1 and TRBJ2-1, with D possibly TRBD2 on 6 matching bases. The V gene lost 0 bases and the J gene lost 0 bases, with 16 bases spanning the gap. The length of the CDR3 is 18 residues. Germline assignment: CDR1 SGHRS and CDR2 YFSETQ.

This clonotype showed up just a few times. The rearrangement links TRBV5-1 to TRBJ1-1; TRBD1 aligns across 10 bases. The CDR3 runs 15 residues. From germline, CDR1 is SGHRS and CDR2 YFSETQ. The V gene end was trimmed by 6 bases and the J gene end by 0 bases; junction bases not matched to a gene: 5. The CDR3: CASNRQGALNTEAFF. Written as DNA, the CDR3 is TGCGCCAGCAACAGACAGGGGGCCTTGAACACTGAAGCTTTCTTT.

The V and J genes are TRBV7-8 and TRBJ2-4; 10 bases align to TRBD1. After removal of 2 bases from V and 2 bases from J, the junction contained 15 bases not matched to a gene. Germline V CDR1 and CDR2: SGHVS, FQNEAQ. CDR3 length equals 20 residues. CDR3 sequence reads: CASSLPPINRDRGTKNIQYF. CDR3 DNA sequence: TGTGCCAGCAGCTTACCACCTATAAACCGGGACAGGGGTACCAAAAACATTCAGTACTTC.

The chain joins TRBV29-1 to TRBJ2-2; D remains ambiguous. Trimming pared 6 bases from V and 7 bases from J, leaving 9 bases between. The CDR3 loop spans 11 amino acids. The V gene's germline CDR1 is SQVTM and CDR2 ANQGSEA. As DNA, the CDR3 is TGCAGCGTCTCCGGAAACGGGGAGCTGTTTTTT. It specifies CSVSGNGELFF.

This chain connects TRBV18 to TRBJ2-5; D perhaps matches TRBD1 (6 bases). The germline CDR1 and CDR2 sequences are KGHSH and LQKENI. The CDR3 covers 13 residues. V was shortened by 8 bases and J by 5 bases, with 15 bases between the two germline ends. The CDR3 loop is CASSLQGLETQYF. CDR3 nucleotide sequence: TGTGCCAGCAGCTTACAGGGTTTGGAGACCCAGTACTTC. The full variable domain, completed using reference TRBV18 and TRBJ2-5, is NAGVMQNPRHLVRRRGQEARLRCSPMKGHSHVYWYRQLPEEGLKFMVYLQKENIIDESGMPKERFSAEFPKEGPSILRIQQVVRGDSAAYFCASSLQGLETQYFGPGTRLLVL.

V and J are TRBV7-8 and TRBJ2-3; weak D call: TRBD1 (6 bases). This CDR3 is built from 15 residues. V shed 5 bases and J shed 1 base, with 13 bases lying between them. Germline CDR1 is SGHVS and CDR2 is FQNEAQ. The CDR3 DNA is TGTGCCAGCAGCGACATGGGACAAGGCACAGATACGCAGTATTTT. Translated, it gives CASSDMGQGTDTQYF.